One sample yielded the 19 T cell receptor beta chains listed below, sequenced in a study of blood T cell repertoires in COVID-19. TCRdb keeps only in-frame clones here, not all; method: immunoSEQ multiplex PCR. The profile shows 260,000 or so clones, roughly 85% of them singletons. Sample: PBMCs or T cells enriched from blood (not recorded which). The receptors originated from a woman aged 45-65 years who had recovered from COVID-19.

The V gene is TRBV5-1, the J gene TRBJ2-3; 16 bases are a match to TRBD2. Trimming cost V 4 bases and J 1 base; bases outside gene matches: 6. Looked up from germline, CDR1 is SGHRS and CDR2 is YFSETQ. The CDR3 contains 18 residues. CDR3 DNA: TGCGCCAGCAGCACGGGACTAGCGGGAGGGCCTCGCACAGATACGCAGTATTTT. Encoded protein: CASSTGLAGGPRTDTQYF.

This clone showed up just once. The chain has TRBV5-1 and TRBJ2-7, with 8 bases that match TRBD2. The length of the CDR3 is 15 residues. Germline-derived CDR1 and CDR2 are SGHRS and YFSETQ. V was pared by 3 bases and J by 2 bases, with 7 bases of the junction left unmatched. The CDR3: CASSSFAGLAYEQYF. Here the CDR3 DNA reads TGCGCCAGCAGCTCGTTCGCGGGACTAGCCTACGAGCAGTACTTC.

The chain is built from TRBV24-1 and TRBJ1-2, with 10 bases fitting TRBD1. The CDR3 runs 15 residues. The V gene end was trimmed by 4 bases and the J gene end by 4 bases; junction bases not matched to a gene: 5. The germline V gene encodes CDR1 KGHDR and CDR2 SFDVKD. CDR3 sequence reads: CATSDSGTGAYGYTF. CDR3 nucleotide sequence: TGTGCCACCAGTGACTCCGGGACAGGGGCCTATGGCTACACCTTC.

The chain is built from TRBV6-5 and TRBJ2-5; 7 nucleotides match TRBD1. Germline lookup yields CDR1 MNHEY and CDR2 SVGAGI. The CDR3 totals 15 residues. V lost 5 bases and J lost 1; bases outside the gene matches: 7. CDR3 residues: CASSLTTGVQETQYF. CDR3 DNA sequence: TGTGCCAGCAGTCTAACTACAGGGGTCCAAGAGACCCAGTACTTC.

The rearrangement uses TRBV4-2 and TRBJ1-3; 10 bases agree with TRBD1. V lost 2 bases and J lost 4; bases outside the gene matches: 5. The CDR3 contains 16 residues. CDR1 is LGHNA and CDR2 is YNFKEQ in the germline V gene. CDR3 sequence reads: CASSQLGTGDGNTIYF. CDR3 bases: TGTGCCAGCAGCCAACTAGGGACAGGGGACGGAAACACCATATATTTT.

The V gene is TRBV27, the J gene TRBJ2-1; 7 positions match TRBD2. V dropped 5 bases and J dropped 9; count of bases not matched to a gene: 16. CDR3 length: 16 amino acids. The germline V gene has CDR1 MNHEY and CDR2 SMNVEV (reference sequence). The CDR3 is CASSLFPMAGVTEQFF. The DNA of the CDR3 is TGTGCCAGCAGTCTCTTCCCTATGGCGGGAGTAACTGAGCAGTTCTTC.

V is TRBV4-3 and J is TRBJ2-7; the match to TRBD2 covers 14 bases. The V gene's germline CDR1 is LGHNA and CDR2 YSLEER. The CDR3 runs 17 residues. With V trimmed by 2 bases and J by 4 bases, 7 bases remained unmatched. In nucleotides, the CDR3 is TGCGCCAGCAGCCAACTCACGGGACTAGCGGGAGCTTACGAGCAGTACTTC. Translated: CASSQLTGLAGAYEQYF.

The chain has TRBV7-2 and TRBJ2-3; 7 bases fit TRBD2. Germline values: CDR1 SGHTA, CDR2 FQGNSA. This CDR3 has 16 residues. J lost 1 base, V lost 4 bases, and 8 bases had no gene match. CDR3 protein: CASSYRSGVGTDTQYF. The CDR3 bases are TGTGCCAGCAGCTATAGAAGCGGGGTGGGCACAGATACGCAGTATTTT. Drawing the rest from reference TRBV7-2 and TRBJ2-3, the complete variable domain is GAGVSQSPSNKVTEKGKDVELRCDPISGHTALYWYRQSLGQGLEFLIYFQGNSAPDKSGLPSDRFSAERTGGSVSTLTIQRTQQEDSAVYLCASSYRSGVGTDTQYFGPGTRLTVL.

The CDR3 nucleotides are TGTGCCACCAGTGACCCGAATCAGCCCCAGCATTTT. Protein: CATSDPNQPQHF. The chain has TRBV24-1 and TRBJ1-5; D is undetermined. Trimming removed 4 bases from V and 4 bases from J, with 4 bases in between. Germline lookup yields CDR1 KGHDR and CDR2 SFDVKD. The CDR3 spans 12 residues.

The table lists this clone with a count of one. The chain joins TRBV15 to TRBJ2-2; D is perhaps TRBD1 (6 bases). Germline lookup yields CDR1 LNHNV and CDR2 YYDKDF (reference sequence). This CDR3 is built from 15 residues. V shed 1 base and J shed 5 bases, with 11 bases lying between them. CDR3 DNA: TGTGCCACCAGCAGAGCACAACAGGGAACCGGGGAGCTGTTTTTT. This sequence encodes CATSRAQQGTGELFF.

This sequence joins TRBV5-6 and TRBJ2-7; D perhaps matches TRBD1 (5 bases). The germline V gene encodes CDR1 SGHDT and CDR2 YYEEEE. V was trimmed by 0 bases and J by 5 bases, leaving 12 bases between them. The CDR3 has 14 residues. The CDR3 bases are TGTGCCAGCAGCTTGGTGGCAGGGAAGGACGAGCAGTACTTC. The encoded protein is CASSLVAGKDEQYF.

This chain connects TRBV30 to TRBJ1-3; no firm D call. The CDR3 length is 16 residues. Germline V lookup: CDR1 GTSNPN, CDR2 SVGIG (reference sequence). Trimming pared 0 bases from V and 0 bases from J, leaving 12 bases between. The CDR3 sequence is CAWSVPLRSSGNTIYF. The CDR3 nucleotides are TGTGCCTGGAGTGTACCCTTGCGGAGCTCTGGAAACACCATATATTTT.

This clone was found a few times. The rearrangement uses TRBV13 and TRBJ2-2; the match to TRBD2 covers 11 bases. The germline V gene encodes CDR1 PRHDT and CDR2 FYEKMQ (reference sequence). The CDR3 spans 17 residues. Trimming took 2 bases from V and 2 from J; bases not matched to a gene: 4. CDR3 in amino acids: CASSLNGLAGNTGELFF. The CDR3 DNA reads as TGTGCCAGCAGCTTAAATGGACTAGCGGGTAACACCGGGGAGCTGTTTTTT.

The chain has TRBV5-1 and TRBJ1-3, with TRBD1 identical over 7 bases. The V segment lost 4 bases and the J segment 4 bases; nucleotides outside the gene matches: 5. CDR1 is SGHRS and CDR2 is YFSETQ in the germline V gene. The CDR3 sequence is 14 residues long. CDR3 DNA: TGCGCCAGCAGCCGAACAGGGGACGGAAACACCATATATTTT. As protein: CASSRTGDGNTIYF.

The genes are TRBV11-2 and TRBJ2-7; 7 bases are shared with TRBD1. V gave up 5 bases and J gave up 9 bases; unmatched junction bases: 7. The CDR3 is made up of 12 amino acids. CDR1 is SGHAT and CDR2 is FQNNGV in the germline V gene. CDR3 loop: CASSIDRAGQYF. The CDR3 coding sequence is TGTGCCAGCAGCATTGACAGGGCGGGGCAGTACTTC.

The chain links TRBV4-1 to TRBJ2-1; 11 nucleotides match TRBD1. V lost 5 bases, J lost 8 bases, and 8 bases stayed unmatched. Per germline, CDR1 MGHRA and CDR2 YSYEKL. The CDR3 totals 15 residues. This CDR3 is CASSGRTGGLDEQFF. The CDR3 region has the DNA TGCGCCAGCAGCGGGCGGACAGGGGGCCTCGATGAGCAGTTCTTC.

This chain uses TRBV6-6 with TRBJ2-1, with 8 nucleotides matching TRBD2. The V segment lost 6 bases and the J segment 14 bases; nucleotides outside the gene matches: 6. The CDR3 extends over 11 amino acids. Germline lookup yields CDR1 MNHNY and CDR2 SVGAGI (reference sequence). CDR3 sequence: CASSTPGGKFF. For the CDR3, the DNA is TGTGCCAGCAGCACTCCGGGGGGGAAGTTCTTC.

V and J are TRBV3-1 (or the pseudogene TRBV3-2) and TRBJ2-6, with a weak D call TRBD1 (6 bases). Germline lookup yields CDR1 LGHDT and CDR2 YNNKEL (reference sequence). This CDR3 spans 17 amino acids. V was cut by 3 bases and J by 0 bases, with 12 bases left in between. The CDR3 nucleotides read TGTGCCAGCAGCCAGTATACAGGGAGCTCTGGGGCCAACGTCCTGACTTTC. It yields the protein CASSQYTGSSGANVLTF.

J is TRBJ2-2 and V is TRBV7-2, with 8 nucleotides matching TRBD2. The V gene's germline CDR1 is SGHTA and CDR2 FQGNSA. With V trimmed by 4 bases and J by 6 bases, 7 bases remained unmatched. CDR3 length equals 15 residues. CDR3 protein: CASSWSGRGAGELFF. In DNA form, the CDR3 reads TGTGCCAGCAGCTGGAGCGGGAGAGGCGCCGGGGAGCTGTTTTTT.